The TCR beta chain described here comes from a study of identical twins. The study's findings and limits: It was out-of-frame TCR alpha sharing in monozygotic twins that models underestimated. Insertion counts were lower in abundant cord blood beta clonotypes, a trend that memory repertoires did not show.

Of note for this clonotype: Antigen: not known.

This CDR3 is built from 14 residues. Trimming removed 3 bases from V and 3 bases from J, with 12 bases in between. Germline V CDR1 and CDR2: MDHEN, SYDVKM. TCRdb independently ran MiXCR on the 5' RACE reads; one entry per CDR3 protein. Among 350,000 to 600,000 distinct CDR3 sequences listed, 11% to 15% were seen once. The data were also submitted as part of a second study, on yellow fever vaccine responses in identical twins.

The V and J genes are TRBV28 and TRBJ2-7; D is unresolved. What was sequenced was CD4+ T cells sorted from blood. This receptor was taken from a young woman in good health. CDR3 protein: CASSFRSQSYEQYF. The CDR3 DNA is TGTGCCAGCAGTTTCAGGAGCCAGAGCTACGAGCAGTACTTC.